The 22 T cell receptor beta chains listed next were all sequenced from one sample in a study of blood T cell repertoires in COVID-19. TCRdb's copy holds only in-frame clones and misses some; the assay was immunoSEQ multiplex PCR. The data contain approximately 350,000 clones, approximately 88% of them singletons. Sequencing was carried out using peripheral blood. The receptors here all came from a man aged 35 to 55 with acute or convalescent COVID-19.

The chain has TRBV6-5 and TRBJ1-1, with 8 bases that match TRBD1. With 4 bases clipped from V and 3 bases from J, the junction kept 7 bases outside the gene matches. CDR1 is MNHEY and CDR2 is SVGAGI in the germline V gene. The CDR3 is made up of 15 amino acids. CDR3 in amino acids: CASSSDRGRDTEAFF. In DNA, the CDR3 is TGTGCCAGCAGTTCCGACAGGGGTCGCGACACTGAAGCTTTCTTT.

V and J are TRBV6-6 and TRBJ2-1; the match to TRBD2 covers 9 bases. V dropped 6 bases and J dropped 5; count of bases not matched to a gene: 8. The germline CDR1 and CDR2 sequences are MNHNY and SVGAGI (reference sequence). The CDR3 consists of 15 residues. In nucleotides, the CDR3 is TGTGCCAGCAGACTTCTAGCGGGATCTGACAATGAGCAGTTCTTC. This encodes CASRLLAGSDNEQFF.

Here the CDR3 reads CASSLAGRASYNEQFF. The DNA of the CDR3 is TGTGCCAGCAGCTTGGCCGGGAGGGCCTCCTACAATGAGCAGTTCTTC. This chain links TRBV5-5 with TRBJ2-1; 8 bases are a match to TRBD2. CDR3 length: 16 amino acids. V was pared by 0 bases and J by 0 bases, with 2 bases of the junction left unmatched. CDR1 and CDR2 (germline): SGHKS, YYEKEE (reference sequence).

V usage is TRBV5-6 and J usage is TRBJ2-7, with 7 bases matching TRBD1. In germline, CDR1 is SGHDT, CDR2 YYEEEE. Losses at the gene ends were 4 bases for V and 4 bases for J; bases not matched to a gene: 5. The CDR3 runs to 13 residues. The CDR3 nucleotides read TGTGCCAGCAGCCAATTGACAGGGTACGAGCAGTACTTC. Its protein product is CASSQLTGYEQYF. Full variable domain (missing parts from reference TRBV5-6 and TRBJ2-7): DAGVTQSPTHLIKTRGQQVTLRCSPKSGHDTVSWYQQALGQGPQFIFQYYEEEERQRGNFPDRFSGHQFPNYSSELNVNALLLGDSALYLCASSQLTGYEQYFGPGTRLTVT.

This chain connects TRBV4-1 to TRBJ2-3, with D unresolved. The CDR3 contains 14 residues. CDR1 MGHRA and CDR2 YSYEKL come from the germline V gene. V lost 3 bases and J lost 2, with 9 bases in between. As DNA, the CDR3 is TGCGCCAGCAGCCACTTGCAGGCCACAGATACGCAGTATTTT. Translating gives CASSHLQATDTQYF.

The J gene is TRBJ1-5, the V gene TRBV3-1 (or the pseudogene TRBV3-2); D may be TRBD1 (6 bases). Trimming shortened V by 0 bases and J by 2 bases, and 14 bases separated the two germline ends. The CDR3 has 17 amino acids. Germline lookup yields CDR1 LGHDT and CDR2 YNNKEL (reference sequence). The CDR3 nucleotides read TGTGCCAGCAGCCAAGATGGGGGCGGGGGCGGCAATCAGCCCCAGCATTTT. This gives the protein CASSQDGGGGGNQPQHF.

The CDR3, as DNA: TGCGCCAGCAGCTCCCCAGGGGGCGGGATTGAAGCTTTCTTT. Amino acid sequence: CASSSPGGGIEAFF. The chain couples TRBV5-1 to TRBJ1-1, with 8 bases that match TRBD1. V was clipped by 3 bases and J by 7 bases; unmatched bases: 8. Germline V CDR1 and CDR2: SGHRS, YFSETQ. The CDR3 spans 14 residues.

V gene TRBV18 combines with J gene TRBJ1-1; possibly TRBD1 for D (6 bases). CDR1 and CDR2 from the germline V gene are KGHSH and LQKENI. The CDR3 is 14 amino acids. Trimming removed 3 bases from V and 2 bases from J, with 10 bases in between. The CDR3 DNA sequence: TGTGCCAGCTCACCCCGGGGGGGCAACACTGAAGCTTTCTTT. Translated: CASSPRGGNTEAFF.

The rearrangement links TRBV6-1 to TRBJ1-2, with TRBD1 as a possible D gene (5 bases). This CDR3 spans 15 amino acids. Germline CDR1 and CDR2: MNHNS and SASEGT. Trimming cost V 0 bases and J 8 bases, with 16 bases left between them. CDR3 sequence reads: CASSEAPGGVGGYTF. CDR3 nucleotides: TGTGCCAGCAGTGAAGCCCCGGGGGGGGTAGGGGGCTACACCTTC.

This sequence joins TRBV19 and TRBJ1-1; 10 nucleotides line up with TRBD1. CDR3 length equals 20 residues. Germline loops: CDR1 LNHDA, CDR2 SQIVND (reference sequence). J was trimmed by 0 bases and V by 0 bases; bases with no gene match: 13. The CDR3 nucleotides read TGTGCCAGTAGTATAGATCTTCTTAAGCGGGGACAGGGGTTGAACACTGAAGCTTTCTTT. Encoded protein: CASSIDLLKRGQGLNTEAFF. Filled out from reference TRBV19 and TRBJ1-1, the complete variable domain reads DGGITQSPKYLFRKEGQNVTLSCEQNLNHDAMYWYRQDPGQGLRLIYYSQIVNDFQKGDIAEGYSVSREKKESFPLTVTSAQKNPTAFYLCASSIDLLKRGQGLNTEAFFGQGTRLTVV.

The V gene is TRBV6-4, the J gene TRBJ2-3, with D maybe TRBD2 (7 bases). This CDR3 region has 15 residues. Germline V gives CDR1 MRHNA, CDR2 SNTAGT. Trimming removed 4 bases from V and 0 bases from J, with 11 bases in between. The CDR3, as DNA: TGTGCCAGCAGTGTACAGGGAGGGAGCACAGATACGCAGTATTTT. Its protein product is CASSVQGGSTDTQYF.

The genes are TRBV5-5 and TRBJ2-7; 7 bases map to TRBD2. With V trimmed by 2 bases and J by 3 bases, 5 bases remained unmatched. Germline CDR1 and CDR2: SGHKS and YYEKEE (reference sequence). The CDR3 totals 14 residues. DNA for the CDR3: TGTGCCAGCAGCTTTTCTAGCGGTGGCTACGAGCAGTACTTC. It specifies CASSFSSGGYEQYF.

The chain combines TRBV19 with TRBJ1-1, with unresolved D. With 6 bases removed from V and 1 base from J, the gap between germline ends came to 15 bases. Germline-derived CDR1 and CDR2 are LNHDA and SQIVND (reference sequence). This CDR3 comprises 15 residues. CDR3 loop: CASSVMARGNTEAFF. The DNA of the CDR3 is TGTGCCAGTAGCGTGATGGCGCGGGGGAACACTGAAGCTTTCTTT.

The V call is TRBV6-5, the J call TRBJ1-1; D is unclear. Deletions cut 8 bases from V and 10 bases from J, with 17 bases between. Germline values: CDR1 MNHEY, CDR2 SVGAGI. CDR3 size: 12 residues. The CDR3 bases are TGTGCCAGCGTTATTTCGGAGGGCCGAGCTTTCTTT. It yields the protein CASVISEGRAFF.

The V gene is TRBV6-2 or TRBV6-3, the J gene TRBJ2-3; 7 bases fit TRBD2. Per the germline V gene, CDR1 is MNHEY and CDR2 is SVGEGT. The V and J ends lost 2 bases and 1 base, in that order; junction bases with no gene match: 6. The CDR3 consists of 16 residues. The CDR3 reads CASSYGAGEGTDTQYF. DNA for the CDR3: TGTGCCAGCAGTTACGGCGCGGGGGAGGGCACAGATACGCAGTATTTT.

The chain couples TRBV7-9 to TRBJ2-5; perhaps TRBD2 as D (5 bases). Germline V gives CDR1 SEHNR, CDR2 FQNEAQ (reference sequence). This CDR3 contains 17 residues. V lost 1 base and J lost 4, with 19 bases in between. The chain's CDR3 is CASSLGLDWSEGETQYF. As DNA, the CDR3 is TGTGCCAGCAGCTTAGGTCTTGATTGGTCTGAGGGAGAGACCCAGTACTTC.

The V and J genes are TRBV5-1 and TRBJ2-7, with 7 nucleotides matching TRBD2. Per germline, CDR1 SGHRS and CDR2 YFSETQ. CDR3 length: 16 amino acids. The trim removed 0 bases at V and 0 bases at J, leaving 6 bases unmatched. The CDR3 nucleotides read TGCGCCAGCAGCTTGGCTCCTAGCGGATCCTCCTACGAGCAGTACTTC. Its translation is CASSLAPSGSSYEQYF.

The V gene is TRBV6-1, the J gene TRBJ2-1; D possibly corresponds to TRBD1 (6 bases). Trimming cost V 2 bases and J 2 bases, with 13 bases left between them. This CDR3 spans 16 amino acids. Per germline, CDR1 MNHNS and CDR2 SASEGT. The CDR3 bases are TGTGCCAGCAGTGAACGACAGGCCCCGGCCTACAATGAGCAGTTCTTC. It codes for CASSERQAPAYNEQFF.

This clone was detected once. The rearrangement uses TRBV7-9 and TRBJ2-7; 9 nucleotides agree with TRBD1. The CDR3 is 17 residues long. Trimming removed 5 bases from V and 6 bases from J; junction bases left unmatched: 17. From germline, CDR1 is SEHNR and CDR2 FQNEAQ (reference sequence). The CDR3 DNA follows: TGTGCCAGCAGCCCCCAAGGAGGGGGGACAGGGTGGTCCGAGCAGTACTTC. This codes for CASSPQGGGTGWSEQYF.

The chain carries TRBV9 and TRBJ2-3, with TRBD2 matching 7 bases. V lost 0 bases, J lost 1 base, and 11 bases stayed unmatched. This CDR3 has 18 residues. CDR1 and CDR2 (germline): SGDLS, YYNGEE. Written as DNA, the CDR3 is TGTGCCAGCAGCGTAGGAACCTCGTTGGGGGGGGGCACAGATACGCAGTATTTT. Translation gives CASSVGTSLGGGTDTQYF.

This chain uses TRBV28 with TRBJ2-5; TRBD2 matches 8 bases. This CDR3 region has 13 residues. Germline CDR1 is MDHEN and CDR2 is SYDVKM. V was clipped by 8 bases and J by 5 bases; unmatched bases: 7. The CDR3 DNA follows: TGTGCCAGCCGGGGGGGGGCACGGGAGACCCAGTACTTC. Translating gives CASRGGARETQYF.

The chain has TRBV5-1 and TRBJ2-1; tentatively, D is TRBD1 (5 bases). The germline gives CDR1 SGHRS, CDR2 YFSETQ. The CDR3 spans 12 residues. V was pared by 4 bases and J by 12 bases, with 14 bases between. In DNA form, the CDR3 reads TGCGCCAGCAGCACGGGCGACAGTTGGCAGTTCTTC. Residues: CASSTGDSWQFF.